The rows below give T cell receptor beta chains drawn from one sample of a study of cytomegalovirus exposure and HLA in healthy donors. This table comes from immunoSEQ multiplex PCR, and its TCRdb copy is limited to in-frame clones, with some not included. Of 130,000 or so clones detected, over 50% appear once; the ten largest clones hold 6.5% to 9.5%. The specimen was PBMCs. These receptors all stem from a woman aged 35 to 49 in good health and CMV-seropositive. Both conserved end residues are trimmed from each CDR3. The order of the fields is D gene, V gene, CDR3 protein. The D gene is left open where the match is weak.

NA TRBV7-9 SSSPGLRQAF
NA TRBV6-5 AVSGGSGTEAF
NA TRBV5-1 ASSGGTLRETQY
TRBD1 TRBV27 ASSPTLTGALNTGELF
NA TRBV7-7 ASSPQDYNEQF
TRBD1 TRBV2 ARQGGPNEKLF
TRBD2 TRBV11-2 ASTPPGLAGVNEQF
TRBD1 TRBV19 ASSFGQGGRYGYT
NA TRBV6-1 ASSSRPTGNQPQH
NA TRBV5-1 ASSLGGGGGTDTQY
NA TRBV7-6 ASSLEAGQNEKLF
NA TRBV21-1 ASSKDWTWETQY
TRBD2 TRBV10-2 ASCREAIGSEQF
NA TRBV5-1 ASSLEEGRMNTEAF
TRBD1 TRBV12-5 ASGLATGGTAF
NA TRBV5-1 ASSPQDKDTQY
TRBD1 TRBV28 ASSTGQGGGYT